The rows below give T cell receptor beta chains drawn from one sample of a study of CD8+ T cells in alopecia areata. Sequencing used immunoSEQ multiplex PCR; TCRdb keeps in-frame clones, though not all of them. The repertoire has 150,000 to 200,000 clones, roughly 60% of them found once; the top ten carry roughly 1.3%. The sample in question was CD4+ T cells sorted from blood, obtained between weeks 47 and 50, from a patient treated with tofacitinib. Receptors originate from a human donor with alopecia areata. The CDR3 runs from the conserved cysteine through the conserved F or W. A D gene is named only where the DNA matches it firmly. Clone size is given for some rows only: seen once, a few or many times, or a class if the clone is expanded.

>few|TRBJ1-2|NA|TRBV5-1
CASSLAGQPDGYTF
TGCGCCAGCAGCTTGGCCGGGCAGCCCGATGGCTACACCTTC
>once|TRBJ2-5|NA|TRBV29-1
CSAVNPGILETQYF
TGCAGCGCCGTGAACCCAGGGATTTTGGAGACCCAGTACTTC
>NA|TRBJ2-1|TRBD1|TRBV10-3
CAISESGTGLYNEQFF
TGTGCCATCAGTGAGTCGGGGACAGGGCTATACAATGAGCAGTTCTTC
>NA|TRBJ1-5|NA|TRBV14
CASSPSANQPQHF
TGTGCCAGCAGCCCATCCGCGAATCAGCCCCAGCATTTT
>NA|TRBJ2-3|TRBD2|TRBV25-1
CASSRTSGLPNTQYF
TGTGCCAGCTCCCGGACTAGCGGGTTACCCAATACGCAGTATTTT
>NA|TRBJ2-7|NA|TRBV7-2
CASSLTLPGGGSSSYEQYF
TGTGCCAGCAGCTTAACCCTCCCTGGCGGGGGCTCGAGCTCCTACGAGCAGTACTTC
>NA|TRBJ1-5|TRBD1|TRBV15
CATSRDRGNQPQHF
TGTGCCACCAGCCGCGACAGGGGCAATCAGCCCCAGCATTTT
>NA|TRBJ2-1|NA|TRBV27
CASSFVGVVEYNEQFF
TGTGCCAGCAGTTTTGTCGGGGTCGTTGAATACAATGAGCAGTTCTTC
>NA|TRBJ1-6|TRBD1|TRBV12-5
CASGLVTGVNSPLHF
TGTGCTAGTGGTTTGGTCACAGGGGTCAATTCACCCCTCCACTTT
>NA|TRBJ2-2|NA|TRBV4-3
CASSQEVQGLAGELFF
TGCGCCAGCAGCCAAGAAGTCCAGGGGCTGGCCGGGGAGCTGTTTTTT
>few|TRBJ2-3|TRBD2|TRBV28
CASRPGGTTDTQYF
TGTGCCAGCAGACCGGGGGGGACCACAGATACGCAGTATTTT
>NA|TRBJ2-1|TRBD2|TRBV5-4
CASSGGLAGGTEQFF
TGTGCCAGCAGCGGTGGACTAGCGGGGGGGACTGAGCAGTTCTTC
>NA|TRBJ1-5|NA|TRBV27
CASSSKNSNQPQHF
TGTGCCAGCAGTTCCAAGAATAGCAATCAGCCCCAGCATTTT
>NA|TRBJ2-1|NA|TRBV29-1
CSVAGHLSGNEQFF
TGCAGCGTTGCGGGACACCTCTCAGGGAATGAGCAGTTCTTC
>NA|TRBJ2-1|NA|TRBV7-2
CASSTGLEQFF
TGTGCCAGCAGCACAGGACTTGAGCAGTTCTTC
>NA|TRBJ1-1|NA|TRBV7-2
CASSLIYGADTEAFF
TGTGCCAGCAGCCTAATCTACGGGGCTGACACTGAAGCTTTCTTT
>NA|TRBJ2-6|NA|TRBV7-2
CASSLVPKQSVLTF
TGTGCCAGCAGCTTAGTACCGAAACAGAGCGTCCTGACTTTC
>NA|TRBJ2-7|TRBD1|TRBV30
CAWGDRSYEQYF
TGTGCCTGGGGGGACAGAAGCTACGAGCAGTACTTC
>NA|TRBJ2-4|TRBD1|TRBV30
CAWSARDRGLNIQYF
TGTGCCTGGAGTGCCCGGGACAGGGGGTTGAACATTCAGTACTTC
>NA|TRBJ1-6|NA|TRBV2
CASSLRDGSPLHF
TGTGCCAGCAGTTTACGAGACGGTTCACCCCTCCACTTT
>NA|TRBJ2-7|TRBD1|TRBV29-1
CSVDPTGANYEQYF
TGCAGCGTTGACCCGACAGGGGCGAACTACGAGCAGTACTTC
>NA|TRBJ2-1|NA|TRBV7-2
CASSWTQRDEQFF
TGTGCCAGCAGCTGGACCCAGCGGGATGAGCAGTTCTTC
>NA|TRBJ2-2|NA|TRBV15
CATSKGNGELFF
TGTGCCACCAGCAAGGGGAACGGGGAGCTGTTTTTT
>NA|TRBJ1-5|NA|TRBV30
CAWSPQGNSNQPQHF
TGTGCCTGGAGTCCTCAGGGAAATAGCAATCAGCCCCAGCATTTT
>NA|TRBJ2-1|TRBD2|TRBV11-2
CASSLGAGGLNEQFF
TGTGCCAGCAGCTTAGGGGCGGGGGGTTTGAATGAGCAGTTCTTC
>NA|TRBJ1-1|TRBD1|TRBV30
CAWRQGANTEAFF
TGTGCCTGGAGACAGGGGGCGAACACTGAAGCTTTCTTT
>NA|TRBJ1-6|NA|TRBV25-1
CASSEFLYNSPLHF
TGTGCCAGCAGTGAATTTCTCTATAATTCACCCCTCCACTTT
>NA|TRBJ1-1|NA|TRBV29-1
CSGERGEAFF
TGCAGCGGGGAGAGGGGTGAAGCTTTCTTT
>NA|TRBJ2-1|NA|TRBV30
CAWSQGTTSYNEQFF
TGTGCCTGGAGTCAAGGGACGACTTCCTACAATGAGCAGTTCTTC
>NA|TRBJ1-6|NA|TRBV2
CASSEAGDSPLHF
TGTGCCAGCAGTGAAGCCGGCGACTCACCCCTCCACTTT
>once|TRBJ1-6|TRBD1|TRBV7-2
CASKTGLFRSYNSPLHF
TGTGCCAGCAAGACAGGGCTTTTTCGCTCCTATAATTCACCCCTCCACTTT